The rows below give T cell receptor beta chains drawn from one sample of a study of ipilimumab plus nivolumab after autologous stem cell transplantation. Libraries were prepared by immunoSEQ multiplex PCR; TCRdb keeps only in-frame clonotypes and omits some of them. This sample has 6,000 to 8,000 clones, with 80% to 90% found just once. This specimen consisted of PBMCs, obtained in a trial of ipilimumab plus nivolumab as post-transplant consolidation. These receptors all stem from a female donor with multiple myeloma. The CDR3 runs from the conserved cysteine through the conserved F or W. The order of the fields is CDR3 protein, CDR3 DNA, J gene, D gene, V gene, clone size. D genes are given only for firm matches. Where a row states a size, it is once, few, many or the class of an expanded clone; other rows omit it.

CASSMGNTGELFF TGTGCCAGTAGTATGGGGAACACCGGGGAGCTGTTTTTT TRBJ2-2 . TRBV19 .
CASSLGGGRGETQYF TGTGCCAGCAGCTTAGGAGGCGGGAGAGGAGAGACCCAGTACTTC TRBJ2-5 TRBD2 TRBV11-3 once
CASTSTGSYNEQFF TGTGCCAGTACCAGTACAGGCTCCTACAATGAGCAGTTCTTC TRBJ2-1 . TRBV19 .
CASSTGLAGGPREQYF TGTGCCAGTAGTACAGGACTAGCGGGAGGGCCGAGAGAGCAGTACTTC TRBJ2-7 TRBD2 TRBV19 few
CASSGQGTSYEQYF TGTGCCAGCAGCGGTCAGGGAACCTCCTACGAGCAGTACTTC TRBJ2-7 . TRBV4-2 .
CASAPRDRGLVDNEQFF TGTGCCAGCGCACCCCGGGACAGGGGGCTTGTCGACAATGAGCAGTTCTTC TRBJ2-1 TRBD1 TRBV7-6 .
CASSLALMGANVLTF TGTGCCAGCAGCCTCGCCCTGATGGGGGCCAACGTCCTGACTTTC TRBJ2-6 . TRBV7-2 .
CASSPAGQGNTEAFF TGTGCCAGCAGCCCGGCCGGACAGGGGAACACTGAAGCTTTCTTT TRBJ1-1 TRBD1 TRBV14 .
CASSADAGWGTDTQYF TGTGCCAGCAGCGCCGATGCGGGGTGGGGCACAGATACGCAGTATTTT TRBJ2-3 . TRBV9 .
CATTRDRSNYGYTF TGTGCCACCACACGGGACAGATCTAACTATGGCTACACCTTC TRBJ1-2 TRBD1 TRBV15 .
CASSLRGGENTIYF TGTGCCAGCAGCTTGAGAGGGGGCGAAAACACCATATATTTT TRBJ1-3 TRBD1 TRBV5-4 .
CAWSRTGTRFNEQFF TGTGCCTGGAGTCGTACCGGGACTAGATTCAATGAGCAGTTCTTC TRBJ2-1 TRBD2 TRBV30 .
CAWIEGAPFYGYTF TGTGCCTGGATAGAGGGGGCGCCGTTCTATGGCTACACCTTC TRBJ1-2 TRBD1 TRBV30 .
CASSLIAVSTDTQYF TGTGCCAGCAGCTTAATTGCGGTTAGCACAGATACGCAGTATTTT TRBJ2-3 . TRBV7-3 .
CASSGRTGNFYEQYF TGTGCCAGCAGTGGGAGGACAGGGAATTTTTACGAGCAGTACTTC TRBJ2-7 TRBD1 TRBV28 .
CAGSGAGDFYEQYF TGTGCCGGTTCGGGGGCGGGAGACTTCTACGAGCAGTACTTC TRBJ2-7 . TRBV6-6 .
CASSVEGEGTEAFF TGTGCCAGCAGCGTAGAGGGAGAAGGCACTGAAGCTTTCTTT TRBJ1-1 . TRBV9 .
CASSPPGGAFNEQFF TGTGCCAGCAGCCCACCAGGGGGCGCTTTCAATGAGCAGTTCTTC TRBJ2-1 TRBD1 TRBV7-2 .
CASSLPSGTGELFF TGTGCCAGCAGCTTGCCCTCAGGTACCGGGGAGCTGTTTTTT TRBJ2-2 . TRBV5-4 .
CASSSYRGGSSTEAFF TGCGCCAGCAGCTCTTACAGGGGGGGAAGTTCCACTGAAGCTTTCTTT TRBJ1-1 TRBD1 TRBV5-1 .
CASSEQIRTDTQYF TGTGCCAGCAGTGAACAGATTCGCACAGATACGCAGTATTTT TRBJ2-3 . TRBV2 .
CSHTRGNEQYF TGCAGCCACACTAGAGGGAACGAGCAGTACTTC TRBJ2-7 . TRBV29-1 few
CASSLRNSPLHF TGTGCCAGCAGCTTAAGAAATTCACCCCTCCACTTT TRBJ1-6 . TRBV11-2 .
CASSIVGDTQYF TGTGCCAGTAGTATAGTTGGAGATACGCAGTATTTT TRBJ2-3 . TRBV19 .
CASSDFNEQFF TGCGCCAGCAGTGATTTTAATGAGCAGTTCTTC TRBJ2-1 . TRBV10-2 once
CASSSQTWIYGYTF TGTGCCAGCAGTTCCCAAACCTGGATCTATGGCTACACCTTC TRBJ1-2 . TRBV28 .
CASSLRPNTGELFF TGTGCCAGCAGCTTACGGCCGAACACCGGGGAGCTGTTTTTT TRBJ2-2 . TRBV7-3 once
CASSLALQGAADTQYF TGCGCCAGCAGCTTGGCCTTGCAGGGGGCCGCAGATACGCAGTATTTT TRBJ2-3 TRBD1 TRBV5-1 .
CASSQGGSSGTQYF TGCGCCAGCAGCCAAGGGGGGTCGAGTGGGACCCAGTACTTC TRBJ2-5 . TRBV4-3 few
CASSAWREGNEQFF TGCGCCAGCAGTGCGTGGCGGGAGGGCAATGAGCAGTTCTTC TRBJ2-1 TRBD2 TRBV5-1 .
CPGRLGSEQSRANVLTF TGTCCTGGGAGGCTCGGAAGCGAACAAAGTCGGGCCAACGTCCTGACTTTC TRBJ2-6 . TRBV22-1 .
CAWSVSRPEQYF TGTGCCTGGAGTGTATCGAGGCCCGAGCAGTACTTC TRBJ2-7 . TRBV30 .
CASSLDQLAGEQYF TGTGCCAGCAGCTTAGATCAACTAGCGGGGGAGCAGTACTTC TRBJ2-7 TRBD2 TRBV11-2 .
CASSFSGAPTDTQYF TGTGCCAGCAGCTTTAGCGGGGCTCCTACGGATACGCAGTATTTT TRBJ2-3 TRBD2 TRBV9 .
CASSSDRANSGNTIYF TGTGCCAGCAGTTCTGACAGGGCTAACTCTGGAAACACCATATATTTT TRBJ1-3 TRBD1 TRBV28 .
CATMTSPYYNEQFF TGCGCCACAATGACTAGTCCTTACTACAATGAGCAGTTCTTC TRBJ2-1 . TRBV5-1 .
CASSLLGDRSPLHF TGTGCCAGCAGTTTATTAGGGGATAGGTCACCCCTCCACTTT TRBJ1-6 . TRBV27 .
CASSETLEYEQYF TGTGCCAGCAGTGAAACACTGGAGTACGAGCAGTACTTC TRBJ2-7 . TRBV2 .
CASSSSRRELYF TGTGCCAGCAGCTCATCGCGGCGGGAGCTGTACTTC TRBJ2-7 TRBD2 TRBV11-1 .
CASSSLPTGTGWSPLHF TGTGCCAGCAGCTCACTCCCAACCGGGACAGGGTGGTCACCCCTCCACTTT TRBJ1-6 TRBD1 TRBV7-2 .
CASSRDLLRSNQPQHF TGTGCCAGCAGTAGGGACCTCCTCAGGAGCAATCAGCCCCAGCATTTT TRBJ1-5 . TRBV2 once